The 2 T cell receptor beta chains below come from one sample, sequenced in a study of neurological immune-mediated disorders. TCRdb ran MiXCR on the 5' RACE reads and lists one entry per CDR3 protein. The sample includes around 55,000 distinct CDR3 sequences, 4% of them seen just once. The sample consisted of CD4+ T cells from blood. The receptors come from a woman between 40 and 55 years old with multiple sclerosis.

This clonotype was seen repeatedly, ten times or more. This sequence joins TRBV20-1 and TRBJ1-1; D not certain. CDR1 is DFQATT, CDR2 SNEGSKA, per germline (reference sequence). CDR3 length: 11 amino acids. Trimming removed 5 bases at V and 8 bases at J, with 12 bases between. CDR3 DNA sequence: TGCAGTGCTCCCCGGACGGCGGAAGCTTTCTTT. It translates to CSAPRTAEAFF.

This clonotype was detected ten times or more. This chain joins TRBV5-1 and TRBJ2-6; 7 bases line up with TRBD1. The ends lost 1 base at V and 2 bases at J; junction bases unmatched: 3. CDR1 and CDR2 from the germline V gene are SGHRS and YFSETQ. The CDR3 consists of 16 residues. The CDR3 sequence is CASSLSTGTGANVLTF. The CDR3 coding sequence is TGCGCCAGCAGCTTGTCGACAGGGACTGGGGCCAACGTCCTGACTTTC. Full variable domain (missing parts from reference TRBV5-1 and TRBJ2-6): KAGVTQTPRYLIKTRGQQVTLSCSPISGHRSVSWYQQTPGQGLQFLFEYFSETQRNKGNFPGRFSGRQFSNSRSEMNVSTLELGDSALYLCASSLSTGTGANVLTFGAGSRLTVL.